This TCR beta chain derives from a study of blood T cell repertoires in COVID-19. Study information: COVID-19 samples from acute and convalescent phases originated in the United States, Italy and Spain.

Trimming pared 0 bases from V and 1 base from J, leaving 12 bases between. Germline V gene lookup returns CDR1 GTSNPN and CDR2 SVGIG (reference sequence). CDR3 length: 15 amino acids. Seattle patients were enrolled while actively infected and followed longitudinally. Repertoires were generated with immunoSEQ multiplex PCR, while TCRdb's copy carries only in-frame clones and drops some. There are 150,000 to 200,000 clones in the sample; 80% to 90% occur only once, and about 14% lies in the top ten. This clonotype was sampled from an older woman with COVID-19, enrolled during active disease. This chain uses TRBV30 with TRBJ1-1, with D tentatively TRBD1 (6 bases). The specimen sequenced was peripheral blood. The CDR3 spells CAWSVLGGANTEAFF. The CDR3 region has the DNA TGTGCCTGGAGTGTACTTGGGGGGGCGAACACTGAAGCTTTCTTT.